The 2 T cell receptor beta chains given below trace back to one sample, sequenced in a study of cytomegalovirus exposure and HLA in healthy donors. With 60 Vbeta and 13 Jbeta primers, the PCR was carried out. Sequencing was performed with immunoSEQ multiplex PCR; in TCRdb, only in-frame clones are kept and a portion is missing. The sample consists of about 130,000 clones, approximately 85% of them appearing once. The sequenced sample consisted of PBMCs. These receptors were obtained from a woman younger than 45 in good health and CMV-seropositive.

This clone showed up just once. This CDR3 is CASTGVYEQYF. CDR3 nucleotide sequence: TGTGCCAGTACGGGAGTCTACGAGCAGTACTTC. V usage is TRBV6-5 and J usage is TRBJ2-7; tentatively, D is TRBD2 (6 bases). Per the germline V gene, CDR1 is MNHEY and CDR2 is SVGAGI. V lost 9 bases to trimming and J lost 3 bases, with 9 bases between them. The length of the CDR3 is 11 residues.

This clone appeared a few times. The chain links TRBV5-1 to TRBJ2-3, with D tentatively TRBD1 (7 bases). V was shortened by 4 bases and J by 1 base, with 16 bases between the two germline ends. The V gene's germline CDR1 is SGHRS and CDR2 YFSETQ. There are 16 residues in the CDR3. The CDR3 DNA is TGCGCCAGCAGCCCGACAGGGTGGGGGGGCACAGATACGCAGTATTTT. Protein: CASSPTGWGGTDTQYF. Together with reference TRBV5-1 and TRBJ2-3, the CDR3 gives the full variable domain: KAGVTQTPRYLIKTRGQQVTLSCSPISGHRSVSWYQQTPGQGLQFLFEYFSETQRNKGNFPGRFSGRQFSNSRSEMNVSTLELGDSALYLCASSPTGWGGTDTQYFGPGTRLTVL.